The 10 T cell receptor beta chains below come from one sample, sequenced in a study of Ad26.COV2.S vaccination and SARS-CoV-2 variants. Treatment: about 20 received Ad26.COV2.S at low or high dose, single or two shots; 5 received placebo; per-sample allocation not given. Sampling happened 63 days after the first vaccine or placebo injection. Assay used: immunoSEQ multiplex PCR; TCRdb lists only in-frame clones, some missing. The sample consists of roughly 400,000 clones, around 91% of them appearing once. This material consisted of peripheral blood, taken in a trial of Ad26.COV2.S vaccine versus placebo. The receptors originated from a person between 18 and 65 years old who received the Ad26.COV2.S COVID-19 vaccine or a placebo.

The chain links TRBV29-1 to TRBJ1-2, with D perhaps matching TRBD1 (5 bases). V lost 8 bases to trimming and J lost 4 bases, with 11 bases between them. Germline V lookup: CDR1 SQVTM, CDR2 ANQGSEA. This CDR3 has 11 amino acids. The CDR3 nucleotides are TGCAGCTTCGGACAAGTCTATGGCTACACCTTC. As protein: CSFGQVYGYTF.

The gene calls are TRBV5-1 and TRBJ1-4; TRBD1 might be the D (6 bases). V was trimmed by 1 base and J by 8 bases, leaving 12 bases between them. CDR1 and CDR2 from the germline V gene are SGHRS and YFSETQ. The CDR3 contains 14 residues. CDR3 protein: CASSLTGLWEKLFF. The CDR3 coding sequence is TGCGCCAGCAGCTTGACAGGGTTGTGGGAAAAACTGTTTTTT.

The rearrangement joins TRBV7-9 to TRBJ2-1; 8 bases align to TRBD1. Trimming removed 0 bases from V and 7 bases from J; junction bases left unmatched: 11. The length of the CDR3 is 17 residues. Germline-derived CDR1 and CDR2 are SEHNR and FQNEAQ (reference sequence). CDR3: CASSLARRQGAHNEQFF. The CDR3 DNA is TGTGCCAGCAGCTTAGCGCGACGGCAGGGGGCGCATAATGAGCAGTTCTTC.

V and J are TRBV19 and TRBJ1-2; D perhaps matches TRBD1 (6 bases). Trimming cost V 1 base and J 1 base, with 10 bases left between them. The CDR3 length is 15 residues. CDR1 is LNHDA, CDR2 SQIVND, per germline (reference sequence). The CDR3 DNA sequence: TGTGCCAGTAGTATAGGTACAGGGAATAACTATGGCTACACCTTC. It translates to CASSIGTGNNYGYTF.

This clone was seen a few times. The J gene is TRBJ2-1, the V gene TRBV28; D uncertain. The V and J ends lost 2 bases and 0 bases respectively, with 8 bases between them. The CDR3 loop spans 15 amino acids. The germline V gene has CDR1 MDHEN and CDR2 SYDVKM. As DNA, the CDR3 is TGTGCCAGCAGTTTAGAGGCGAGCTCCTACAATGAGCAGTTCTTC. This sequence encodes CASSLEASSYNEQFF.

The genes are TRBV28 and TRBJ2-7; D gene unclear. The CDR3 runs to 12 residues. Per germline, CDR1 MDHEN and CDR2 SYDVKM. Trimming pared 7 bases from V and 2 bases from J, leaving 9 bases between. CDR3 coding DNA: TGTGCCAGCAACCCGTCAACCTACGAGCAGTACTTC. This sequence encodes CASNPSTYEQYF.

The chain uses TRBV15 and TRBJ2-1; D is ambiguous. The germline gives CDR1 LNHNV, CDR2 YYDKDF (reference sequence). V lost 2 bases and J lost 2, with 10 bases in between. The CDR3 length is 15 residues. The CDR3 sequence: CATSRHLEPYNEQFF. The DNA for the CDR3 is TGTGCCACCAGCAGACATCTAGAACCCTACAATGAGCAGTTCTTC.

V is TRBV11-3 and J is TRBJ2-7, with 7 bases that match TRBD2. The V segment lost 4 bases and the J segment 2 bases; nucleotides outside the gene matches: 8. This CDR3 comprises 15 residues. The germline CDR1 and CDR2 sequences are SGHNT and YENEEA. The CDR3 here is CASSSLGEGPYEQYF. The DNA for the CDR3 is TGTGCCAGCAGCTCCTTGGGGGAGGGCCCCTACGAGCAGTACTTC.

The chain carries TRBV5-6 and TRBJ1-5; the match to TRBD1 covers 8 bases. The V segment lost 4 bases and the J segment 10 bases; nucleotides outside the gene matches: 13. The germline CDR1 and CDR2 sequences are SGHDT and YYEEEE. CDR3 length: 15 amino acids. The CDR3 loop reads CASSRATGVGGPQHF. CDR3 coding DNA: TGTGCCAGCAGCCGCGCGACAGGGGTCGGTGGTCCCCAGCATTTT.

The chain combines TRBV12-3 or TRBV12-4 with TRBJ2-1; no firm D call. This CDR3 is 13 amino acids long. The V and J ends lost 3 bases and 7 bases respectively, with 10 bases between them. The chain's CDR3 is CASSFSRVNEQFF. CDR3 nucleotides: TGTGCCAGCAGTTTTTCAAGGGTGAATGAGCAGTTCTTC.